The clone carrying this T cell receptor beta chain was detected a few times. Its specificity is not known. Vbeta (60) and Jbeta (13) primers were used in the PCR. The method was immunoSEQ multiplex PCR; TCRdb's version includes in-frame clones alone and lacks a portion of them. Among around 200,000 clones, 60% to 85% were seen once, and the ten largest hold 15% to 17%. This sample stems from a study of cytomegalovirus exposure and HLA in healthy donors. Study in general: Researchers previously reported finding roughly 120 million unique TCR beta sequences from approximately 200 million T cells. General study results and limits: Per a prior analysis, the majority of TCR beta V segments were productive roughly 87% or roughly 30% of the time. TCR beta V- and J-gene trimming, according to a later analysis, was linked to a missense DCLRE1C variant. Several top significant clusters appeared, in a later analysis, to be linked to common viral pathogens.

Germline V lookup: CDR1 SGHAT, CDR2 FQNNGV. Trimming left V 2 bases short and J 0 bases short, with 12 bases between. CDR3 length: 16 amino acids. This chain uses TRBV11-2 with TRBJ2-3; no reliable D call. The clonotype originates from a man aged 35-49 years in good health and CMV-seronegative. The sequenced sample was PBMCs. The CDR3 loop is CASSLFERLSTDTQYF. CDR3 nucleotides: TGTGCCAGCAGCTTATTCGAACGACTTAGCACAGATACGCAGTATTTT.